Below, 15 T cell receptor beta chains from the same sample are listed, as sequenced in a study of blood T cell repertoires in COVID-19. TCRdb's table, derived via immunoSEQ multiplex PCR, lists solely in-frame clones and lacks some. The sample consists of about 270,000 clones, around 81% of them appearing once. The material sequenced was peripheral blood. The receptors originated from a woman aged 55-69 years with active or convalescent COVID-19.

The chain employs TRBV4-1 and TRBJ2-1; TRBD2 matches 13 bases. CDR1 is MGHRA and CDR2 is YSYEKL in the germline V gene. CDR3 length equals 16 residues. The V segment lost 1 base and the J segment 8 bases; nucleotides outside the gene matches: 5. The chain's CDR3 is CASSQGGLAGVDEQFF. The CDR3 nucleotides are TGCGCCAGCAGCCAAGGAGGACTAGCGGGGGTCGATGAGCAGTTCTTC.

The V and J genes are TRBV25-1 and TRBJ1-4; 7 bases align to TRBD1. Germline assignment: CDR1 MGHDK and CDR2 SYGVNS. V dropped 3 bases and J dropped 6; count of bases not matched to a gene: 10. The CDR3 totals 16 residues. The CDR3 region has the DNA TGTGCCAGCAGTGACGGCTGGGGCAGGGGGGATGAAAAACTGTTTTTT. Protein: CASSDGWGRGDEKLFF.

The chain has TRBV5-5 and TRBJ2-7, with D uncertain. The CDR3 extends over 14 amino acids. CDR1 and CDR2 from the germline V gene are SGHKS and YYEKEE (reference sequence). Trimming took 0 bases from V and 2 from J, leaving 9 bases between them. The CDR3 region is CASSLERRTYEQYF. As DNA, the CDR3 is TGTGCCAGCAGCTTGGAAAGGAGAACCTACGAGCAGTACTTC.

V is TRBV3-1 (or the pseudogene TRBV3-2) and J is TRBJ1-6; the D is unclear. This CDR3 contains 11 residues. V lost 8 bases, J lost 6 bases, and 5 bases lay in between. The germline V gene encodes CDR1 LGHDT and CDR2 YNNKEL (reference sequence). CDR3 nucleotide sequence: TGTGCCAGCTGGCCTAATTCACCCCTCCACTTT. Translating gives CASWPNSPLHF.

This clone was recorded a few times. The chain recombines TRBV9 with TRBJ1-5, with D possibly being TRBD1 (6 bases). Germline V lookup: CDR1 SGDLS, CDR2 YYNGEE. Between the trimmed V and J ends, which lost 4 bases and 5 bases, there was a span of 10 bases. The length of the CDR3 is 13 residues. Written as DNA, the CDR3 is TGTGCCAGCAGCTTGGACAGTGATCAGCCCCAGCATTTT. Amino acid sequence: CASSLDSDQPQHF.

The chain recombines TRBV21-1 with TRBJ2-1; the table calls TRBD2, which could not be checked here. TRBV21-1 is described as a pseudogene. The CDR3 is 8 amino acids. CDR3: CASAEQFF. CDR3 coding DNA: TGTGCCAGCGCGGAGCAGTTCTTC.

This chain uses TRBV10-3 with TRBJ2-3, with 8 bases lining up with TRBD1. CDR1 and CDR2 from the germline V gene are ENHRY and SYGVKD. The J segment lost 4 bases and the V segment lost 10 bases, leaving 13 bases of the junction unmatched. CDR3 length: 15 residues. The CDR3 DNA follows: TGTGCCACTGGTAGGACAGGGCAGATGTCAGATACGCAGTATTTT. Amino acids: CATGRTGQMSDTQYF.

The rearrangement uses TRBV7-8 and TRBJ2-2; 10 bases fit TRBD1. With V trimmed by 6 bases and J by 6 bases, 4 bases remained unmatched. CDR1 and CDR2 from the germline V gene are SGHVS and FQNEAQ. The CDR3 is 14 residues long. DNA of the CDR3: TGTGCCAGCAGTCGGACAGGGGGTTCCGGGGAGCTGTTTTTT. It translates to CASSRTGGSGELFF.

In this sample, this clone turned up once. The CDR3 coding sequence is TGTGCCAGCAGCCCGGTAAGTAGCCGGGGCTATGGCTACACCTTC. Its translation: CASSPVSSRGYGYTF. The genes are TRBV7-2 and TRBJ1-2; unclear D gene. Germline values: CDR1 SGHTA, CDR2 FQGNSA. CDR3 size: 15 residues. V lost 5 bases and J 4 bases, leaving 17 bases between the germline ends. The complete variable domain, with remaining parts taken from reference TRBV7-2 and TRBJ1-2, reads GAGVSQSPSNKVTEKGKDVELRCDPISGHTALYWYRQSLGQGLEFLIYFQGNSAPDKSGLPSDRFSAERTGGSVSTLTIQRTQQEDSAVYLCASSPVSSRGYGYTFGSGTRLTVV.

The chain uses TRBV28 and TRBJ2-7; D is unclear. V shed 6 bases and J shed 2 bases, with 14 bases lying between them. Germline CDR1 reads MDHEN; CDR2 reads SYDVKM. This CDR3 has 14 amino acids. DNA for the CDR3: TGTGCCAGCAGGAATTTCCGAGGCACCTACGAGCAGTACTTC. As protein: CASRNFRGTYEQYF.

The gene calls are TRBV3-1 (or the pseudogene TRBV3-2) and TRBJ2-1, with 9 bases that match TRBD1. CDR1 and CDR2 from the germline V gene are LGHDT and YNNKEL (reference sequence). V lost 3 bases, J lost 6 bases, and 6 bases stayed unmatched. This CDR3 region has 15 residues. CDR3 in amino acids: CASSQGTGLGNEQFF. CDR3 in DNA: TGTGCCAGCAGCCAGGGGACAGGGTTGGGCAATGAGCAGTTCTTC.

This chain connects TRBV5-1 to TRBJ1-1; D unclear. V was shortened by 0 bases and J by 0 bases, with 12 bases between the two germline ends. This CDR3 has 16 residues. Per germline, CDR1 SGHRS and CDR2 YFSETQ. The CDR3 DNA is TGCGCCAGCAGCTTGGGGGCAGGTTTCATGAACACTGAAGCTTTCTTT. This codes for CASSLGAGFMNTEAFF.

CDR3 sequence reads: CASRSGTVNNEQFF. CDR3 bases: TGTGCCAGCAGGTCCGGGACAGTTAACAATGAGCAGTTCTTC. The genes are TRBV2 and TRBJ2-1; 7 bases match TRBD1. The V gene's germline CDR1 is SNHLY and CDR2 FYNNEI. The CDR3 sequence is 14 residues long. With V trimmed by 6 bases and J by 5 bases, 7 bases remained unmatched.

The V gene is TRBV7-2, the J gene TRBJ2-7; tentative D call: TRBD1 (6 bases). Germline V gene sequence: CDR1 SGHTA, CDR2 FQGNSA. The CDR3 runs 15 residues. The V gene lost 0 bases and the J gene lost 2 bases, with 11 bases spanning the gap. The CDR3 region has the DNA TGTGCCAGCAGCTTAGCAGGTGGGACACCCTACGAGCAGTACTTC. Translating it yields CASSLAGGTPYEQYF.

The V call is TRBV27, the J call TRBJ2-1; 10 bases are a match to TRBD2. The CDR3 is made up of 16 amino acids. J gave up 3 bases and V 2 bases, and 4 bases lay outside the gene matches. Germline V gives CDR1 MNHEY, CDR2 SMNVEV (reference sequence). The CDR3 is CASSLTGLASYNEQFF. The CDR3 DNA reads as TGTGCCAGCAGTTTAACGGGACTAGCGAGCTACAATGAGCAGTTCTTC.